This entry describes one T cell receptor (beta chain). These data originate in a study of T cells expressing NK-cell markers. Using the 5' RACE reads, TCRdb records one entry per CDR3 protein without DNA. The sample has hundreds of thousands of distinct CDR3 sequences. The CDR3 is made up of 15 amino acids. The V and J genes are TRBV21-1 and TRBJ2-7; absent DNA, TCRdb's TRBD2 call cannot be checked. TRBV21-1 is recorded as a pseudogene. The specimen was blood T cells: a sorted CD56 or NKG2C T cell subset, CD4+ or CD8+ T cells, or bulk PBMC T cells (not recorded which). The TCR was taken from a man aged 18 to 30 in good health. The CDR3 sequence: CASSKEGREDYEQYF.